This entry lists 25 T cell receptor beta chains sequenced from one sample in a study of cytomegalovirus exposure and HLA in healthy donors (dated by TCRdb to 2017 to 2019). The library came from the immunoSEQ multiplex PCR assay. The multiplex PCR relied on a mix of 60 forward primers for TCR Vbeta segments and 13 reverse primers for TCR Jbeta segments. TCRdb obtained this table from immuneACCESS and retained in-frame rearrangements with V and J assigned. These tables miss some clones; where compared with another copy, unresolved V genes account for less than half of the shortfall, and the remainder is unexplained. For this sample the table gives 150,000 or so clones, of which 65% to 85% were detected only once. The ten biggest clones cover 3.5% to 5% of the sample. The sample comprised PBMCs. All receptors come from a male donor in good health and CMV-seronegative.

The gene calls are TRBV14 and TRBJ2-2; weak D call: TRBD1 (6 bases). The CDR3 is made up of 15 amino acids. Germline CDR1 SGHDN, CDR2 FVKESK. V was shortened by 0 bases and J by 4 bases, with 9 bases between the two germline ends. The CDR3 nucleotides are TGTGCCAGCAGCCAAGAACAGGGAATCACCGGGGAGCTGTTTTTT. Protein product: CASSQEQGITGELFF. The full variable domain, completed using reference TRBV14 and TRBJ2-2, is EAGVTQFPSHSVIEKGQTVTLRCDPISGHDNLYWYRRVMGKEIKFLLHFVKESKQDESGMPNNRFLAERTGGTYSTLKVQPAELEDSGVYFCASSQEQGITGELFFGEGSRLTVL.

V gene TRBV18 combines with J gene TRBJ2-1, with TRBD2 identical over 7 bases. Germline lookup yields CDR1 KGHSH and CDR2 LQKENI. CDR3 size: 18 residues. Trimming took 6 bases from V and 7 from J; bases not matched to a gene: 21. The CDR3 DNA is TGTGCCAGCTCCAACACCCCTGGACTAGTGAATAGGGGTAATGAGCAGTTCTTC. Its translation: CASSNTPGLVNRGNEQFF.

This rearrangement joins TRBV4-2 to TRBJ2-1; D not certain. Trimming pared 1 base from V and 6 bases from J, leaving 7 bases between. This CDR3 contains 13 residues. Per germline, CDR1 LGHNA and CDR2 YNFKEQ. For the CDR3, the DNA is TGTGCCAGCAGCCAAGCTTCCGGCAATGAGCAGTTCTTC. Amino acid sequence: CASSQASGNEQFF.

The V gene is TRBV29-1, the J gene TRBJ2-6; TRBD2 agrees at 7 bases. This CDR3 has 15 residues. The germline V gene encodes CDR1 SQVTM and CDR2 ANQGSEA. V dropped 7 bases and J dropped 4; count of bases not matched to a gene: 10. CDR3 protein: CSARGGSGGANVLTF. CDR3 coding DNA: TGCAGCGCTCGTGGCGGGAGCGGGGGGGCCAACGTCCTGACTTTC.

The sample holds a few counts of this clone. The genes are TRBV6-6 and TRBJ1-4, with D possibly TRBD1 on 6 matching bases. V dropped 7 bases and J dropped 7 bases, with 16 bases sitting between them. The CDR3 is 14 residues long. Germline lookup yields CDR1 MNHNY and CDR2 SVGAGI (reference sequence). In DNA, the CDR3 is TGTGCCAGCACCCCAGGGGCCGCGGGTGAAAAACTGTTTTTT. Translating gives CASTPGAAGEKLFF.

The chain recombines TRBV29-1 with TRBJ2-7, with 7 bases aligning to TRBD1. The CDR3 spans 12 residues. Germline CDR1 is SQVTM and CDR2 is ANQGSEA. J lost 9 bases, V lost 1 base, and 6 bases had no gene match. The CDR3 DNA follows: TGCAGCGTTGAAGGACGACAGGGAACGCAGTACTTC. As protein: CSVEGRQGTQYF.

This clone was counted a few times. The chain carries TRBV7-2 and TRBJ2-7; D perhaps matches TRBD2 (5 bases). This CDR3 region has 16 residues. Looked up from germline, CDR1 is SGHTA and CDR2 is FQGNSA. Trimming removed 5 bases from V and 0 bases from J, with 17 bases in between. In DNA form, the CDR3 reads TGTGCCAGCAGCGAGCCCCAGGAGGAGACCTCCTACGAGCAGTACTTC. The encoded protein is CASSEPQEETSYEQYF. The full variable domain, rest sourced from reference TRBV7-2 and TRBJ2-7, is GAGVSQSPSNKVTEKGKDVELRCDPISGHTALYWYRQSLGQGLEFLIYFQGNSAPDKSGLPSDRFSAERTGGSVSTLTIQRTQQEDSAVYLCASSEPQEETSYEQYFGPGTRLTVT.

This rearrangement joins TRBV19 to TRBJ2-5, with TRBD2 identical over 9 bases. Germline CDR1 LNHDA, CDR2 SQIVND (reference sequence). The CDR3 runs 14 residues. Germline trimming cut 4 bases from V and 3 bases from J; bases unmatched to any gene: 3. The CDR3, as DNA: TGTGCCAGTAGTAGGGGACTAGCTAAAGAGACCCAGTACTTC. The encoded protein is CASSRGLAKETQYF.

V and J are TRBV25-1 and TRBJ1-4; possibly TRBD1 for D (6 bases). Trimming left V 1 base short and J 8 bases short, with 14 bases between. Germline V CDR1 and CDR2: MGHDK, SYGVNS. The CDR3 sequence is 15 residues long. CDR3 nucleotide sequence: TGTGCCAGCAGTGAATCGGCCAGGGGCGCCGAAAAACTGTTTTTT. Translation: CASSESARGAEKLFF.

The J gene is TRBJ2-1, the V gene TRBV7-3; 11 positions agree with TRBD2. After removal of 5 bases from V and 12 bases from J, the junction contained 6 bases not matched to a gene. Germline CDR1 is SGHTA and CDR2 is FQGTGA. The CDR3 length is 13 residues. CDR3 coding DNA: TGTGCCAGCAGCCTGGGACTAGCGGAGATGCAGTTCTTC. Translation: CASSLGLAEMQFF.

The V call is TRBV21-1, the J call TRBJ2-2; the DNA was not used to check the table's D call, TRBD1. TRBV21-1 is flagged as a pseudogene. The CDR3 extends over 20 amino acids. DNA of the CDR3: TGTGCCAGCAGGAAGAATTCAGGACAGGGGGTTCAGGCAGGAACCGGGGAGCTGTTTTTT. Amino acids: CASRKNSGQGVQAGTGELFF.

The J gene is TRBJ1-2, the V gene TRBV28; 8 nucleotides align to TRBD1. V shed 6 bases, J shed 7 bases, and the junction held 7 bases outside the gene matches. This CDR3 has 13 amino acids. From germline, CDR1 is MDHEN and CDR2 SYDVKM. CDR3 nucleotides: TGTGCCAGCAGAAACAGGGGGAACGGTGGCTACACCTTC. Translating gives CASRNRGNGGYTF.

The chain carries TRBV5-1 and TRBJ2-2; TRBD2 aligns across 12 bases. The CDR3 covers 19 residues. Looked up from germline, CDR1 is SGHRS and CDR2 is YFSETQ. V lost 4 bases, J lost 6 bases, and 16 bases stayed unmatched. The CDR3 here is CASSPLTSGRKWGAGELFF. The CDR3 coding sequence is TGCGCCAGCAGCCCGCTGACTAGCGGGAGAAAATGGGGCGCCGGGGAGCTGTTTTTT.

This clone has more than one count but fewer than ten. The rearrangement joins TRBV5-1 to TRBJ1-5; D is uncertain. V lost 0 bases and J lost 3, with 13 bases in between. The CDR3 loop spans 16 amino acids. In germline, CDR1 is SGHRS, CDR2 YFSETQ. The CDR3 nucleotides read TGCGCCAGCAGCTTGGCGTCAGGCCCCAACAATCAGCCCCAGCATTTT. It encodes CASSLASGPNNQPQHF.

On this clone: One end of the junction fails to match germline, which may point to a read error. The chain has TRBV27 and TRBJ2-6, with D maybe TRBD2 (6 bases). Germline V gene sequence: CDR1 MNHEY, CDR2 SMNVEV (reference sequence). This CDR3 is built from 18 residues. CDR3 nucleotide sequence: TGTGCCAGCAGAAGAGGGGACTCTTTTCGCTCTGGGGCCAACGGCCTGACTTTC. Its protein product is CASRRGDSFRSGANGLTF.

The V call is TRBV7-3, the J call TRBJ2-2; 7 nucleotides agree with TRBD2. This CDR3 is 18 amino acids long. CDR1 and CDR2 from the germline V gene are SGHTA and FQGTGA. V shed 4 bases, J shed 0 bases, and the junction held 11 bases outside the gene matches. The chain's CDR3 is CASSYSNIAGPNTGELFF. The CDR3 DNA sequence: TGTGCCAGCAGCTACTCCAATATAGCGGGTCCGAACACCGGGGAGCTGTTTTTT.

Details on this clone: Likely a read error: the CDR3 ends without its conserved phenylalanine or tryptophan. The gene calls are TRBV23-1 and TRBJ2-7; possible D gene TRBD2, 5 bases. TRBV23-1 qualifies as an ORF whose function is uncertain. CDR3 length equals 12 residues. Deletions cut 2 bases from V and 6 bases from J, with 8 bases between. The CDR3 reads CASSQRECEQYL. The CDR3 nucleotides read TGCGCCAGCAGTCAAAGGGAGTGCGAGCAGTACCTC.

V usage is TRBV7-9 and J usage is TRBJ1-2, with TRBD1 identical over 9 bases. V lost 6 bases to trimming and J lost 6 bases; unmatched junction nucleotides: 11. Germline V gene sequence: CDR1 SEHNR, CDR2 FQNEAQ (reference sequence). The CDR3 is made up of 15 amino acids. CDR3 DNA: TGTGCCAGCAGTTCAGGGACAGGGAAGTTAAATGGCTACACCTTC. Translating gives CASSSGTGKLNGYTF.

The CDR3 is CASSTDRGDEQYF. As DNA, the CDR3 is TGTGCCAGTAGTACTGACAGGGGAGACGAGCAGTACTTC. The V call is TRBV19, the J call TRBJ2-7; 8 nucleotides align to TRBD1. CDR1 LNHDA and CDR2 SQIVND come from the germline V gene (reference sequence). V lost 4 bases and J lost 5; bases outside the gene matches: 4. This CDR3 is 13 amino acids long.

The sample holds a few counts of this clone. One end of the junction varies from germline; a read error may be responsible. The genes are TRBV12-5 and TRBJ1-3; D might be TRBD1 (5 bases). CDR3 length: 12 amino acids. Germline V gives CDR1 LGHNT, CDR2 FRNRAP. In DNA form, the CDR3 reads TGTGCTAGTGGTTTGGGTTTTCTAGGGGTCAATTTT. This translates into CASGLGFLGVNF. The whole variable domain, remainder taken from reference TRBV12-5 and TRBJ1-3, is DARVTQTPRHKVTEMGQEVTMRCQPILGHNTVFWYRQTMMQGLELLAYFRNRAPLDDSGMPKDRFSAEMPDATLATLKIQPSEPRDSAVYFCASGLGFLGVNFGEGSWLTVV.

The rearrangement links TRBV6-1 to TRBJ2-7; 8 bases align to TRBD2. The CDR3 sequence is 14 residues long. From germline, CDR1 is MNHNS and CDR2 SASEGT. V dropped 6 bases and J dropped 2; count of bases not matched to a gene: 6. CDR3 loop: CASSFSGMPYEQYF. CDR3 coding DNA: TGTGCCAGCAGCTTTAGCGGGATGCCCTACGAGCAGTACTTC.

The chain links TRBV6-1 to TRBJ2-2; the D is unclear. This CDR3 is built from 14 residues. V was clipped by 2 bases and J by 4 bases, with 8 bases between them. The germline gives CDR1 MNHNS, CDR2 SASEGT. The DNA of the CDR3 is TGTGCCAGCAGTGAAAGGAGTATCACCGGGGAGCTGTTTTTT. It codes for CASSERSITGELFF.

The chain joins TRBV6-5 to TRBJ2-1, with 9 bases matching TRBD2. The V segment lost 4 bases and the J segment 4 bases; nucleotides outside the gene matches: 5. Germline V CDR1 and CDR2: MNHEY, SVGAGI. The CDR3 loop spans 15 amino acids. For the CDR3, the DNA is TGTGCCAGCAGTTTGAGCGGGGGGCCGTACAATGAGCAGTTCTTC. Amino acids: CASSLSGGPYNEQFF.

The CDR3 reads CASSWGDSSPNSPLHF. CDR3 nucleotide sequence: TGTGCCAGCAGTTGGGGGGACTCAAGCCCCAATTCACCCCTCCACTTT. The chain combines TRBV6-5 with TRBJ1-6, with a possible D match to TRBD1 (5 bases). V lost 4 bases, J lost 7 bases, and 17 bases lay in between. CDR1 is MNHEY, CDR2 SVGAGI, per germline. There are 16 residues in the CDR3.

The V call is TRBV11-2, the J call TRBJ1-2, with TRBD1 matching over 7 bases. This CDR3 is built from 14 residues. Per germline, CDR1 SGHAT and CDR2 FQNNGV. V was pared by 4 bases and J by 3 bases, with 5 bases of the junction left unmatched. In DNA form, the CDR3 reads TGTGCCAGCAGCTCAAGACAGGGAGACTATGGCTACACCTTC. Protein sequence: CASSSRQGDYGYTF.